This T cell receptor beta chain derives from a study of T-cell memory formation after mild COVID-19. About the study: The study found TCR clusters largely donor specific.

Study outcomes and limitations: The CD4+ clones that contracted clustered mainly within CM and EM, and the CD8+ clones concentrated in EMRA.

Deletions cut 3 bases from V and 4 bases from J, with 9 bases between. The CDR3 has 14 amino acids. CDR1 and CDR2 from the germline V gene are SGHTA and FQGTGA. Notes on this clonotype: What it binds is not known.

TCRalpha and TCRbeta libraries used 5'RACE with constant-segment primers and UMIs. MiXCR was run by TCRdb on the 5' RACE reads, yielding one entry per CDR3 protein. The data show roughly 160,000 distinct CDR3 sequences, under 14% seen once. The sequenced sample consisted of PBMCs or a T cell subset sorted from them (not recorded which). This TCR derives from a man aged 18 to 29 who had mild COVID-19 (a few samples of this study predate the infection). Cell type and time point are not known. The V call is TRBV7-3, the J call TRBJ2-2; the D gene is possibly TRBD2 (6 bases). The CDR3 loop reads CASSLGLSTGELFF. The DNA for the CDR3 is TGTGCCAGCAGCTTGGGACTCAGCACCGGGGAGCTGTTTTTT.